This T cell receptor beta chain was sequenced during a study of radiation and T cells in renal cell carcinoma. Time point here: baseline pretreatment blood. Described treatment: 15 Gy SBRT to primary tumor, nephrectomy 4 weeks later. Libraries were prepared by immunoSEQ multiplex PCR; TCRdb keeps only in-frame clonotypes and omits some of them. This sample has roughly 130,000 clones, with nearly 90% found just once. The V end lost 0 bases, the J end lost 2 bases, and 5 bases lay between the germline ends. This CDR3 contains 14 residues. CDR1 is SGHDT and CDR2 is YYEEEE in the germline V gene. This sequence joins TRBV5-6 and TRBJ2-2, with D uncertain. The source was blood, collected from a patient whose treatment included radiotherapy and nephrectomy. The sequence was obtained from a woman aged 45-60 years with renal cell carcinoma. The CDR3 here is CASSLGSNTGELFF. DNA for the CDR3: TGTGCCAGCAGCTTGGGGAGTAACACCGGGGAGCTGTTTTTT. Based on the CDR3 plus reference TRBV5-6 and TRBJ2-2, the full variable domain is DAGVTQSPTHLIKTRGQQVTLRCSPKSGHDTVSWYQQALGQGPQFIFQYYEEEERQRGNFPDRFSGHQFPNYSSELNVNALLLGDSALYLCASSLGSNTGELFFGEGSRLTVL.